Sequencing of this TCR beta chain was carried out in a study of molecular identifiers for immune sequencing clone quantification. Study details: Four of five splits of RNA from about 20,000 or 100,000 naive CD8 cells were sequenced in replicates.

Listed TCR primers and previously described methods were used for bulk TCR libraries. TCRdb fed the PCR reads into MiXCR, producing one record per CDR3 protein. The sample contains 79,000 or so distinct CDR3 sequences, about 23% of which appear only once. This clonotype was picked up many times. Every naive CD8 library was made from between roughly 18,000 and 1,100,000 sorted cells with 10%, 30% or 50% RNA. This clonotype originated in a human donor in good health. Some libraries in this study had Jurkat cell RNA spiked in. The sample taken for sequencing was naive CD8+ T cells from blood, with Jurkat cell RNA spiked in. Subset noted: FACS-sorted CD8+CD4-CCR7+CD45RA+ naive T cells.

The CDR3 region is CASRGPPQETQYF. The CDR3 coding sequence is TGCGCCAGCAGGGGGCCGCCCCAAGAGACCCAGTACTTC. The chain carries TRBV4-1 and TRBJ2-5; perhaps TRBD1 as D (5 bases). The germline CDR1 and CDR2 sequences are MGHRA and YSYEKL. This CDR3 spans 13 amino acids. V lost 6 bases, J lost 1 base, and 9 bases lay in between.